Listed below are T cell receptor beta chains from one sample, sequenced in a study of blood T cell repertoires in COVID-19. The assay was immunoSEQ multiplex PCR, and TCRdb's table has in-frame clones only and misses some. The sample has 80,000 to 95,000 clones, around 80% seen once. Sequenced input: peripheral blood. All receptors come from a woman of 80 years or more with active or convalescent COVID-19. The CDR3 runs from the conserved cysteine through the conserved F or W. A D gene is named only where the DNA matches it firmly. Not all rows give a size; the values are once, few, many and, for expanded clones, a class.

V	D	J	size	DNA	CDR3
TRBV5-5	TRBD1	TRBJ2-3	NA	TGTGCCAGCAGCTGGACAGGGTGGGCAGATACGCAGTATTTT	CASSWTGWADTQYF
TRBV4-3	TRBD1	TRBJ2-2	NA	TGCGCCAGCAGCCAAGACAATACAGGGGGGAACACCGGGGAGCTGTTTTTT	CASSQDNTGGNTGELFF
TRBV5-1	TRBD2	TRBJ2-2	NA	TGCGCCAGCAGCGGGGGACTAGCTGTCACCGGGGAGCTGTTTTTT	CASSGGLAVTGELFF
TRBV25-1	TRBD1	TRBJ2-7	large	TGTGCCAGCAGTGAATTGGGGACAGCGTACGAGCAGTACTTC	CASSELGTAYEQYF
TRBV5-4	TRBD1	TRBJ1-4	NA	TGTGCCAGCAGCGCCGACCGGGACAGAAATGAAAAACTGTTTTTT	CASSADRDRNEKLFF
TRBV3-1/TRBV3-2	TRBD2	TRBJ2-3	NA	TGTGCCAGCAGCCAACGCGGGGGGGCTACAGATACGCAGTATTTT	CASSQRGGATDTQYF
TRBV29-1	NA	TRBJ2-7	NA	TGCAGCGTTGCTACGGGGGGCCACGCCTACGAGCAGTACTTC	CSVATGGHAYEQYF
TRBV4-1	NA	TRBJ1-6	few	TGCGCCAGCAGCCTCAGGGTGGATAATTCACCCCTCCACTTT	CASSLRVDNSPLHF
TRBV5-4	TRBD1	TRBJ1-4	NA	TGTGCCAGCAGCCCTCGGAACAGGGGGGGAAATGAAAAACTGTTTTTT	CASSPRNRGGNEKLFF
TRBV9	NA	TRBJ1-5	NA	TGTGCCAGCAGCGTAGGGCCAAATAGCAATCAGCCCCAGCATTTT	CASSVGPNSNQPQHF
TRBV6-5	TRBD1	TRBJ1-4	NA	TGTGCCAGCAGCACGCAGGGGGTGACTAATGAAAAACTGTTTTTT	CASSTQGVTNEKLFF
TRBV5-1	TRBD1	TRBJ1-1	NA	TGCGCCAGCAGCTTGGGGGCGACAGGGATAACTGAAGCTTTCTTT	CASSLGATGITEAFF
TRBV7-2	NA	TRBJ2-2	few	TGTGCCAGCAGCCTCGGCCGGGGCACCGGGGAGCTGTTTTTT	CASSLGRGTGELFF
TRBV30	NA	TRBJ1-6	NA	TGTGCCTGGACCTCGCCGATCTCGCGGGATTCAGGTAATTCACCCCTCCACTTT	CAWTSPISRDSGNSPLHF
TRBV11-1	TRBD1	TRBJ2-5	NA	TGTGCCAGCAGCATGACAGGGGAAGAGACCCAGTACTTC	CASSMTGEETQYF
TRBV10-3	NA	TRBJ1-2	NA	TGTGCCATCAGTGAGTCCCCCGGGGGACATGGCTACACCTTC	CAISESPGGHGYTF
TRBV15	NA	TRBJ2-5	NA	TGTGCCACCAGCAGAGCAACAGGGACCCAGTACTTC	CATSRATGTQYF
TRBV6-1	NA	TRBJ1-6	NA	TGTGCCAGCAGTGAAGCGCGGGAGGTGAAGGGCGGGTTTTATCCCAATTCACCCCTCCACTTT	CASSEAREVKGGFYPNSPLHF
TRBV15	NA	TRBJ1-3	NA	TGTGCCACCAGCAGACCTGCAGGGCCAAGCTCTGGAAACACCATATATTTT	CATSRPAGPSSGNTIYF
TRBV6-5	TRBD1	TRBJ1-2	NA	TGTGCCAGCAGTCTTGGACAGGGCAGGAGTGGCTACACCTTC	CASSLGQGRSGYTF
TRBV6-4	TRBD1	TRBJ1-1	once	TGTGCCAGCAGTGACTCGCCAGGGGGGGAAGCTTTCTTT	CASSDSPGGEAFF
TRBV10-3	TRBD1	TRBJ1-1	NA	TGTGCCATCAGTATCGACAGGGGAGGCACTGAAGCTTTCTTT	CAISIDRGGTEAFF
TRBV14	TRBD1	TRBJ1-6	NA	TGTGCCAGCAGCTCCGGGACAGGGACTTCACCCCTCCACTTT	CASSSGTGTSPLHF
TRBV7-2	TRBD1	TRBJ2-3	NA	TGTGCCAGCAGCTACCGGTGGACAGGGGGCCGGGTTGCGCAGTATTTT	CASSYRWTGGRVAQYF
TRBV3-1/TRBV3-2	TRBD1	TRBJ1-2	once	TGTGCCAGCAGCCAAGGGGTGACAGGGATTCCGGACACCTTC	CASSQGVTGIPDTF